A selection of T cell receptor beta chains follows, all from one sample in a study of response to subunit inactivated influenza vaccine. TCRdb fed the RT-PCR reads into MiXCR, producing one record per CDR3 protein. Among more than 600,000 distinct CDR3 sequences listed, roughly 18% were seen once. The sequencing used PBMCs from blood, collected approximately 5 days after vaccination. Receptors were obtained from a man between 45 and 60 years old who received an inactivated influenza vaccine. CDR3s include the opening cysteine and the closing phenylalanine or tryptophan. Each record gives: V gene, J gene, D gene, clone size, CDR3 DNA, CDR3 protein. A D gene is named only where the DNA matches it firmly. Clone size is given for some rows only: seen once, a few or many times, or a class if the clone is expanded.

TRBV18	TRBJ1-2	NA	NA	TGTGCCAGCTCACCACCCGGCCTCCATGGGGACTATGGCTACACCTTC	CASSPPGLHGDYGYTF
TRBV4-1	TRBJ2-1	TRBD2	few	TGCGCCAGCAGCCAAGTCCACTTACTAGCGGGGTTCAAGAATGAGCAGTTCTTC	CASSQVHLLAGFKNEQFF
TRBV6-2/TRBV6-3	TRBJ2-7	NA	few	TGTGCCAGCAGTTACTCTATGGCCTACGAGCAGTACTTC	CASSYSMAYEQYF
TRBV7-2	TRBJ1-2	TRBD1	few	TGTGCCAGCAGCTTAGGTGTCGGGACAGGGACGGATGGCTACACCTTC	CASSLGVGTGTDGYTF
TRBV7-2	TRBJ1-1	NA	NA	TGTGCCAGCAGCCCTCGATTCATAAACACTGAAGCTTTCTTT	CASSPRFINTEAFF
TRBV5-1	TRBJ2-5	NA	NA	TGCGCCAGCAGCCAGTACAGAAATCAAGAGACCAAGTACTTC	CASSQYRNQETKYF
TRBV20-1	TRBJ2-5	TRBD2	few	TGCAGTGCCAGATTTAGCGGGGGGTTAGAGACCCAGTACTTC	CSARFSGGLETQYF
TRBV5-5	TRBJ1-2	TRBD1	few	TGTGCCAGCAGCTTGAGGGACAGGGGATTAGGCTACACCTTC	CASSLRDRGLGYTF
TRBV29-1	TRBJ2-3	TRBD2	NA	TGCAGCGTTGGTCTAGCGGGAGGGTTCCTAACTAGCACAGATACGCAGTATTTT	CSVGLAGGFLTSTDTQYF
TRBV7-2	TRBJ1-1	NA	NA	TGTGCCAGCAGCACGCACCAGGGCCTGAACACTGAAGCTTTCTTT	CASSTHQGLNTEAFF
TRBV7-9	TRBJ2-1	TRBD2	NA	TGTGCCACCGGGACTAGCAAGGCCAATGAGCAGTTCTTC	CATGTSKANEQFF
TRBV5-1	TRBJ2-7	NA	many	TGCGCCAGCTTCTCGGGACCCTCCTACGAGCAGTACTTC	CASFSGPSYEQYF
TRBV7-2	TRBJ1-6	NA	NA	TGTGCCAGCAGCGTGGCTAACTATAATTCACCCCTCCACTTT	CASSVANYNSPLHF
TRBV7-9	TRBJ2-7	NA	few	TGTGCCAGCAGCTTAGGGAGGACAGAATCCTACGAGCAGTACTTC	CASSLGRTESYEQYF
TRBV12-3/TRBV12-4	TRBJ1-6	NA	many	TGTGCCAGCAGTTTAGCAAGCTCCTATAATTCACCCCTCCACTTT	CASSLASSYNSPLHF
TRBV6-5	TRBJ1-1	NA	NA	TGTGCCAGCACTCATAACAGGGAAGCTTTCTTT	CASTHNREAFF
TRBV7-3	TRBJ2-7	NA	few	TGTGCCAGCAGCTGGGGCGGAGGAGGGACCTACGAGCAGTACTTC	CASSWGGGGTYEQYF
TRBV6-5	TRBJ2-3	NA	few	TGTGCCAGCACCGCCCCAGGGGATACGCAGTATTTT	CASTAPGDTQYF
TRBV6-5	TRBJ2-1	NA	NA	TGTGCCAGCAGTTACGGCCAGGGAAGGTATGAGCAGTTCTTC	CASSYGQGRYEQFF
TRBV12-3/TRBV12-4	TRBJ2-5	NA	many	TGTGCCAGCAGTTTAGGAGGGGATCACGAGACCCAGTACTTC	CASSLGGDHETQYF
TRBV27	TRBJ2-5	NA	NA	TGTGCCAGCAGTTTCACTAGCTGGGCGGAGACCCAGTACTTC	CASSFTSWAETQYF
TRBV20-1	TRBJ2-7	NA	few	TGCAGTGCCAGGGACATCTCCACCTACGAGCAGTACTTC	CSARDISTYEQYF
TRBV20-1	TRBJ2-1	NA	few	TGCAGTGCTAGAGATGTGGGCAATGAGCAGTTCTTC	CSARDVGNEQFF
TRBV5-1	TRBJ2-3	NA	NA	TGCGCCAGCAGCCCCCCCCAGGGGAGTGCAGATACGCAGTATTTT	CASSPPQGSADTQYF
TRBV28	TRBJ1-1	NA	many	TGTGCCAGCAGTTCCCCTTTGGGGGGCACCGAACGAGGCACTGAAGCTTTCTTT	CASSSPLGGTERGTEAFF
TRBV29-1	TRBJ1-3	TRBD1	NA	TGCAGCGCTGCCGGGACAGGGGTAGGAAACACCATATATTTT	CSAAGTGVGNTIYF
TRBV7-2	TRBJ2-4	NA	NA	TGTGCCAGCAGCTTAACGGGCTCTAGGACCAGGGGATGGAACATTCAGTACTTC	CASSLTGSRTRGWNIQYF
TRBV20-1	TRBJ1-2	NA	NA	TGCAGGAGGGTGGGGGACTATGGCTACACCTTC	CRRVGDYGYTF
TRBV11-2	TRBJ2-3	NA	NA	TGTGCCAGCGCCCGGGGGACCAGCACAGCAGATACGCAGTATTTT	CASARGTSTADTQYF
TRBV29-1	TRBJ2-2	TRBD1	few	TGCAGCGTTGAAACCACCGGGACAGGGTCGGCCGGGGAGCTGTTTTTT	CSVETTGTGSAGELFF
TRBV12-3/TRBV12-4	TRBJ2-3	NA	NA	TGTGCCAGCAGTTTAGTCTCCCCACAGGATACGCAGTATTTT	CASSLVSPQDTQYF
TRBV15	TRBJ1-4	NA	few	TGTGCCACCAGCAGTGAAAAAGGGGGAAAACTGTTTTTT	CATSSEKGGKLFF
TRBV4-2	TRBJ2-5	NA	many	TGTGCCAGCAGCCAAAATGACGGATTGGAGACCCAGTACTTC	CASSQNDGLETQYF
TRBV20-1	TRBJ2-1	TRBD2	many	TGCAGTGCAACAAAGAGGACTAGCGGGAGATCTGAGCAGTTCTTC	CSATKRTSGRSEQFF
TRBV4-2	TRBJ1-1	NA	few	TGTGCCAGCAGCCAAGGGACAATTAATGAAGCTTTCTTT	CASSQGTINEAFF
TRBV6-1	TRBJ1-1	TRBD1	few	TGTGCCAGCAGTGCGACCGGGACAGCCATTGAAGCTTTCTTT	CASSATGTAIEAFF
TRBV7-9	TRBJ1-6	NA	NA	TGTGCCAGCAGCTTAGGGACGCAGCAACCCCTCCACTTT	CASSLGTQQPLHF